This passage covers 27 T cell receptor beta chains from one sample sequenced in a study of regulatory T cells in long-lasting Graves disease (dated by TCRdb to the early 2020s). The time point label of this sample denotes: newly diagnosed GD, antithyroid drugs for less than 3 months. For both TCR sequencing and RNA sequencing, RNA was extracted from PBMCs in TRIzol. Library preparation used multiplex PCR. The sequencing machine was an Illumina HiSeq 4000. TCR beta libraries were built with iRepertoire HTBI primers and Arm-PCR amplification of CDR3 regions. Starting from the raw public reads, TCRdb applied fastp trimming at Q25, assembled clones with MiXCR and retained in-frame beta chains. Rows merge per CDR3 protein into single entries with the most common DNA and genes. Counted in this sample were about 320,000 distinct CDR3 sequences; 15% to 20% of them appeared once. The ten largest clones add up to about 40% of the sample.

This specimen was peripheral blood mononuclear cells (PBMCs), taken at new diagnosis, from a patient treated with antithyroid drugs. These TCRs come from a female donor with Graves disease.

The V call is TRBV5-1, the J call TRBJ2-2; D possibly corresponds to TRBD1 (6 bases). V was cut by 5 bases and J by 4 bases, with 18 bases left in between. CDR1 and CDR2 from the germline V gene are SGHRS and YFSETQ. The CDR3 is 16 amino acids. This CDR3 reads CASSSTGTPLTGELFF. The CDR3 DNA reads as TGCGCCAGCAGTTCAACAGGGACCCCGCTCACCGGGGAGCTGTTTTTT. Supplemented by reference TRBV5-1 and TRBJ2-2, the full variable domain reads KAGVTQTPRYLIKTRGQQVTLSCSPISGHRSVSWYQQTPGQGLQFLFEYFSETQRNKGNFPGRFSGRQFSNSRSEMNVSTLELGDSALYLCASSSTGTPLTGELFFGEGSRLTVL.

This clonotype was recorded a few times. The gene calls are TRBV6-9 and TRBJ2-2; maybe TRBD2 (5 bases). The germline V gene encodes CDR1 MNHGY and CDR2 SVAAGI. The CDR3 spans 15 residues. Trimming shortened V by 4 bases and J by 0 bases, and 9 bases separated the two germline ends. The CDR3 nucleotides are TGTGCCAGCAGTTTCGCCGGGACGAACACCGGGGAGCTGTTTTTT. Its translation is CASSFAGTNTGELFF.

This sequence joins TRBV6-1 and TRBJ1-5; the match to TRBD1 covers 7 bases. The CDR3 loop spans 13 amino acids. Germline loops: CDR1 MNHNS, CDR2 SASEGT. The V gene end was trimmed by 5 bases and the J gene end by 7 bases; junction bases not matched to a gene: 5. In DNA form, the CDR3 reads TGTGCCAGCAGTCAGGACAGGTTGCAGCCCCAGCATTTT. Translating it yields CASSQDRLQPQHF.

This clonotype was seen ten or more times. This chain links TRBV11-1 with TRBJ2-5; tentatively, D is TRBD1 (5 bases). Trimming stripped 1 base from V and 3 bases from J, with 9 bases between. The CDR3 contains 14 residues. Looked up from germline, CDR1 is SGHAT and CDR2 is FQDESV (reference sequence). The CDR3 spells CASSLDDSEETQYF. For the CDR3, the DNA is TGTGCCAGCAGCTTAGATGACAGCGAAGAGACCCAGTACTTC.

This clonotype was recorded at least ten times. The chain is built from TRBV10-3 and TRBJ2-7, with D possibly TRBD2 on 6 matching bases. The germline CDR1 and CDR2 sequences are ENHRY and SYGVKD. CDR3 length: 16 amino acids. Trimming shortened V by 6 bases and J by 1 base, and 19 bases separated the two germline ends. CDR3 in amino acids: CAIRGGMASDSYEQYF. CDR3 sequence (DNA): TGTGCCATCAGGGGGGGAATGGCCTCGGATTCCTACGAGCAGTACTTC.

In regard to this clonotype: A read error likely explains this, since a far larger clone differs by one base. The CDR3 sequence is CASSGLAGNYEQFF. In DNA form, the CDR3 reads TGTGCCAGCAGCGGACTAGCGGGTAACTACGAGCAGTTCTTC. J is TRBJ2-1 and V is TRBV12-3 or TRBV12-4; 11 bases map to TRBD2. The V gene end was trimmed by 6 bases and the J gene end by 10 bases; junction bases not matched to a gene: 8. The CDR3 extends over 14 amino acids.

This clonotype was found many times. CDR3 nucleotides: TGTGCCACCAGTGGCGGGACTAGCGGGAGGGAAGGATACGAGCAGTACTTC. This sequence encodes CATSGGTSGREGYEQYF. This chain joins TRBV24-1 and TRBJ2-7; 16 nucleotides agree with TRBD2. Germline V gene data show CDR1 as KGHDR and CDR2 as SFDVKD. After removal of 5 bases from V and 4 bases from J, the junction contained 7 bases not matched to a gene. This CDR3 spans 17 amino acids.

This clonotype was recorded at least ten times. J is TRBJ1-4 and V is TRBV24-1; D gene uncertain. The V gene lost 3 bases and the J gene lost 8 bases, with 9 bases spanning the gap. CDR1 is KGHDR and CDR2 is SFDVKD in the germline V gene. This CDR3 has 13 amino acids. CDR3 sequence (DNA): TGTGCCACCAGTGATATAGGAGGGGAAAAACTGTTTTTT. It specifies CATSDIGGEKLFF.

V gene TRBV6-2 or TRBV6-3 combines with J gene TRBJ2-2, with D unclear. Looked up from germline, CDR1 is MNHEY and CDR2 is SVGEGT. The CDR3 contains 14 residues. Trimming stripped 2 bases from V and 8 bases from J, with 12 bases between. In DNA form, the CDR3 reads TGTGCCAGCAGTTACCTGCGACAATGGGGGGAGCTGTTTTTT. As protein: CASSYLRQWGELFF.

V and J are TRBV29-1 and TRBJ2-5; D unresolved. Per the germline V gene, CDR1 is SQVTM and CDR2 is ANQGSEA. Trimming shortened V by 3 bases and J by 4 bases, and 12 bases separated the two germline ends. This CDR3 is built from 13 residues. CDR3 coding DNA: TGCAGCGTTGATTGGGCTTCGTCAGAGACCCAGTACTTC. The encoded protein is CSVDWASSETQYF.

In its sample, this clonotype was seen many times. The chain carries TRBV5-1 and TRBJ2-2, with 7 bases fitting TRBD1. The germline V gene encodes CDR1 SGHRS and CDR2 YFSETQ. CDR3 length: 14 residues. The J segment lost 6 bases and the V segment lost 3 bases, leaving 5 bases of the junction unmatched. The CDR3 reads CASSSQTGPGELFF. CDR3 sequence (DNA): TGCGCCAGCAGCTCGCAGACAGGGCCCGGGGAGCTGTTTTTT.

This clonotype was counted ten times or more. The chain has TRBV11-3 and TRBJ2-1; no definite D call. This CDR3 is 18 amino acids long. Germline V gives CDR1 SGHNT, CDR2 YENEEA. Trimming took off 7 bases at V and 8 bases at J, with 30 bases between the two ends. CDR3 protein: CASTPLTGRRARHHEQFF. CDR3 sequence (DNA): TGTGCCAGCACCCCCTTGACCGGACGAAGGGCCCGTCACCATGAGCAGTTCTTC.

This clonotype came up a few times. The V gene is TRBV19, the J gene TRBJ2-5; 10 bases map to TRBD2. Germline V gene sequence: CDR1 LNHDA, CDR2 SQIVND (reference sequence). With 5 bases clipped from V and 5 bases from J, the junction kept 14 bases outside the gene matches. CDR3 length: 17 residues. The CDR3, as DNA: TGTGCCAGTAGTGATCATAAGGGACTAGCGTCCGTGGAGACCCAGTACTTC. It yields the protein CASSDHKGLASVETQYF.

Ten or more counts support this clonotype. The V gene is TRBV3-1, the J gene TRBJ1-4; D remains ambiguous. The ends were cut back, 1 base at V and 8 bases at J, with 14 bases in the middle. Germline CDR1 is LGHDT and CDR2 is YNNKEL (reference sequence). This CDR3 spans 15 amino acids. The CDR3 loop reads CASSQARNNGEKLFF. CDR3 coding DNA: TGTGCCAGCAGCCAAGCGCGGAACAATGGAGAAAAACTGTTTTTT.

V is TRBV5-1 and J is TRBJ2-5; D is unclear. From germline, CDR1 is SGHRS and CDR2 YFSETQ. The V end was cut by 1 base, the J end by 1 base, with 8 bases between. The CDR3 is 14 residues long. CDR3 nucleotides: TGCGCCAGCAGCTTGCAAAAAAGCCAAGAGACCCAGTACTTC. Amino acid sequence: CASSLQKSQETQYF.

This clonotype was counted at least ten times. CDR3 amino acids: CSAPLVAAFSDEQFF. CDR3 DNA sequence: TGCAGTGCCCCCTTGGTAGCGGCCTTTTCCGATGAGCAGTTCTTC. The rearrangement links TRBV20-1 to TRBJ2-1; D might be TRBD2 (6 bases). The CDR3 is made up of 15 amino acids. Germline lookup yields CDR1 DFQATT and CDR2 SNEGSKA (reference sequence). Trimming took 6 bases from V and 8 from J, leaving 23 bases between them.

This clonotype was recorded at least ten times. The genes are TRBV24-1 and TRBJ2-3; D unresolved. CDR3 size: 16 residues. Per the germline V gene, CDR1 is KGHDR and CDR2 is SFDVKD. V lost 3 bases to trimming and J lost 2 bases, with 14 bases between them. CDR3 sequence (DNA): TGTGCCACCAGTGATCCGTCTCCGTTCGCCACAGATACGCAGTATTTT. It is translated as CATSDPSPFATDTQYF.

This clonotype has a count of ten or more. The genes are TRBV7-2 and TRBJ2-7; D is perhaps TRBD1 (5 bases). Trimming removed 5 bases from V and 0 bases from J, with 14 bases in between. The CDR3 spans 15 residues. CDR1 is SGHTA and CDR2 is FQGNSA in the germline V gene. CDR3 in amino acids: CASSPKRTPSYEQYF. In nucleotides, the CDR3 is TGTGCCAGCAGCCCTAAGAGGACACCCTCCTACGAGCAGTACTTC.

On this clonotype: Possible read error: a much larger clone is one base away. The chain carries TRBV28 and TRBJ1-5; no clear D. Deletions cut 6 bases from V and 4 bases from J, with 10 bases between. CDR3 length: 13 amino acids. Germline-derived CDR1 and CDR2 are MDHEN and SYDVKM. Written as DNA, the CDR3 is TGTGCCAGCAGCCACATACCGAATCAGCCCCAGCATTTT. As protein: CASSHIPNQPQHF.

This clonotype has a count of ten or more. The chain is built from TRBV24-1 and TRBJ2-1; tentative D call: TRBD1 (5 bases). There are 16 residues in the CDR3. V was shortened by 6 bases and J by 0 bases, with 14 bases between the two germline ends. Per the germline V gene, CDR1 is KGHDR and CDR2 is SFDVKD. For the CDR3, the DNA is TGTGCCACCAGTCCCGGTGGGGCCAACTCCTACAATGAGCAGTTCTTC. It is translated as CATSPGGANSYNEQFF.

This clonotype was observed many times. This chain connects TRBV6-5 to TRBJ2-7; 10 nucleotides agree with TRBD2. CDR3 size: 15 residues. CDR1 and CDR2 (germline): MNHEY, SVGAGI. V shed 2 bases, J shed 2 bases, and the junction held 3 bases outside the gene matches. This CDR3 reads CASSYVLAGAYEQYF. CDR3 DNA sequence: TGTGCCAGCAGTTACGTCCTAGCGGGAGCCTACGAGCAGTACTTC.

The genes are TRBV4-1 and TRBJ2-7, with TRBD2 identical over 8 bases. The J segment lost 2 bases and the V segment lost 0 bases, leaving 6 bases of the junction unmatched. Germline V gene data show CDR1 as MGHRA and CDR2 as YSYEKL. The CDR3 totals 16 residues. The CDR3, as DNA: TGCGCCAGCAGCCAAGACCCAGCGGGGGACACCTACGAGCAGTACTTC. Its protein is CASSQDPAGDTYEQYF.

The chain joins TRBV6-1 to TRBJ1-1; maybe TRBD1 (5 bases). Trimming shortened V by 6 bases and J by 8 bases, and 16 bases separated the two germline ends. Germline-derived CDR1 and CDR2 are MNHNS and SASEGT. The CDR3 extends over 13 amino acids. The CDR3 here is CASSSLGGWEAFF. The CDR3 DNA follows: TGTGCCAGCAGCTCCCTTGGGGGGTGGGAAGCTTTCTTT.

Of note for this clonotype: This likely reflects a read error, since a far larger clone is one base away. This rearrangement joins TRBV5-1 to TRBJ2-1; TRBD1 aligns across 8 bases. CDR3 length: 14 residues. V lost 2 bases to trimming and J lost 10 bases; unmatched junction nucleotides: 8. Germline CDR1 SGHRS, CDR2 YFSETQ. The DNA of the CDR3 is TGCGCCAGCAGCTTCCGGGACAGGTCCTACGAGCAGTTCTTC. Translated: CASSFRDRSYEQFF.

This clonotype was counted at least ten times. This CDR3 is CASSYSQGHNEQFF. The DNA for the CDR3 is TGTGCCAGCAGTTACTCCCAGGGCCACAATGAGCAGTTCTTC. V is TRBV6-5 and J is TRBJ2-1, with TRBD1 as a possible D gene (5 bases). Germline V CDR1 and CDR2: MNHEY, SVGAGI. V was clipped by 0 bases and J by 5 bases, with 8 bases between them. This CDR3 contains 14 residues.

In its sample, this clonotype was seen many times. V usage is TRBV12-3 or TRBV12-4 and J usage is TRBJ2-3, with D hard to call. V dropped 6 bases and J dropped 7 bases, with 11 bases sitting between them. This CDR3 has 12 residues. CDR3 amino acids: CASSTEINTQYF. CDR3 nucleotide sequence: TGTGCCAGCAGCACTGAGATCAATACGCAGTATTTT.

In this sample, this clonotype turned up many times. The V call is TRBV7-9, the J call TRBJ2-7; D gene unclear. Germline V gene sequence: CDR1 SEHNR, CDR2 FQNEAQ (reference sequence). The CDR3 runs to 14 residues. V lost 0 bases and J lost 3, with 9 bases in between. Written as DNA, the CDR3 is TGTGCCAGCAGCTTAGCGACGCTAGACTACGAGCAGTACTTC. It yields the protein CASSLATLDYEQYF.